The present T cell receptor beta chain was sequenced within a study of OX40 agonist ivuxolimab in advanced cancers. For the study at large: Hepatocellular carcinoma, melanoma, renal cell or head and neck cancer occurred in dose-escalation patients. With a range of roughly 23 to 79, age averaged about 58 years, and around 83% were male.

Peripheral blood came from all dose cohorts at three timepoints. Data came from immunoSEQ multiplex PCR; TCRdb stores just in-frame clones and leaves some out. The sample contains more than 60,000 clones, about 87% of which appear only once. Per the germline V gene, CDR1 is SNHLY and CDR2 is FYNNEI. CDR3 length equals 14 residues. In regard to this clone: A read error may produce the germline difference seen at one junction end.

This sample comprised CD4+ or CD8+ T cells sorted from blood, obtained in a trial of the OX40 agonist ivuxolimab. The chain couples TRBV2 to TRBJ2-1; 8 positions match TRBD1. The sequence was collected from an adult with an advanced solid tumor such as melanoma, head and neck, liver or kidney cancer. In nucleotides, the CDR3 is TGTGCCAGCAGTACCGGGGCAGGGGGCGCTTTAAGAGTCTTC. The encoded protein is CASSTGAGGALRVF. Full variable domain (outside the CDR3, taken from reference TRBV2 and TRBJ2-1): EPEVTQTPSHQVTQMGQEVILRCVPISNHLYFYWYRQILGQKVEFLVSFYNNEISEKSEIFDDQFSVERPDGSNFTLKIRSTKLEDSAMYFCASSTGAGGALRVFGPGTRLTVL.